The next 21 T cell receptor beta chains were all read from a single sample in a study of vaccination effects on CD4 cells after COVID-19. The culture ran for roughly ten days before CD4+ T cells were isolated. Their target antigens are unknown. The protocol was immunoSEQ multiplex PCR, while the TCRdb copy is restricted to in-frame clones and leaves out a portion. The data show 50,000 to 60,000 clones, 60% to 85% seen once. The material sequenced was CD4+ T cells from PBMCs cultured without peptide, taken before COVID-19 vaccination. The receptor source for this set is a human donor who received a COVID-19 vaccine.

V and J are TRBV9 and TRBJ2-3, with TRBD1 matching 7 bases. Per germline, CDR1 SGDLS and CDR2 YYNGEE. The CDR3 is 15 amino acids. Trimming took 3 bases from V and 4 from J; bases not matched to a gene: 8. The CDR3 nucleotides are TGTGCCAGCAGCGGAACCCTCACAGGGGCAGATACGCAGTATTTT. Translated: CASSGTLTGADTQYF.

This clone was detected only once. This sequence joins TRBV4-1 and TRBJ2-3, with unresolved D. The germline V gene has CDR1 MGHRA and CDR2 YSYEKL. The germline V and J ends were trimmed by 2 bases and 6 bases, with 12 bases remaining between them. The CDR3 has 14 residues. The CDR3 loop is CASSQSSLGDTQYF. The CDR3 DNA sequence: TGCGCCAGCAGCCAAAGCTCGCTGGGGGATACGCAGTATTTT.

The chain carries TRBV4-1 and TRBJ2-4; 10 bases are a match to TRBD1. The CDR3 covers 14 residues. The V and J ends lost 0 bases and 15 bases, in that order; junction bases with no gene match: 8. From germline, CDR1 is MGHRA and CDR2 YSYEKL. CDR3: CASSQDRDRGKRYF. CDR3 in DNA: TGCGCCAGCAGCCAAGATCGGGACAGGGGTAAAAGGTACTTC.

The rearrangement joins TRBV3-1 (or the pseudogene TRBV3-2) to TRBJ1-5, with TRBD1 matching over 7 bases. Germline V gives CDR1 LGHDT, CDR2 YNNKEL (reference sequence). V was clipped by 5 bases and J by 5 bases; unmatched bases: 6. The CDR3 consists of 14 residues. The CDR3 sequence: CASSVWDRDQPQHF. The CDR3 DNA reads as TGTGCCAGCAGCGTTTGGGACAGAGATCAGCCCCAGCATTTT.

This chain joins TRBV6-1 and TRBJ2-1; 12 bases match TRBD1. Per the germline V gene, CDR1 is MNHNS and CDR2 is SASEGT. This CDR3 has 16 residues. V was pared by 3 bases and J by 9 bases, with 9 bases of the junction left unmatched. The DNA for the CDR3 is TGTGCCAGCAGTGAGGGGACAGGGGGCCTTTATGGTGAGCAGTTCTTC. This codes for CASSEGTGGLYGEQFF.

This sequence joins TRBV6-5 and TRBJ2-1, with 8 positions matching TRBD2. Germline trimming cut 0 bases from V and 9 bases from J; bases unmatched to any gene: 10. In germline, CDR1 is MNHEY, CDR2 SVGAGI. The CDR3 extends over 16 amino acids. CDR3 region: CASSYSSGLARVEQFF. In nucleotides, the CDR3 is TGTGCCAGCAGTTACTCATCAGGACTAGCCCGGGTTGAGCAGTTCTTC.

This clone was recorded a few times. The V gene is TRBV28, the J gene TRBJ1-5, with 8 bases that match TRBD1. This CDR3 has 13 residues. After removal of 9 bases from V and 7 bases from J, the junction contained 8 bases not matched to a gene. Germline CDR1 and CDR2: MDHEN and SYDVKM. This chain's CDR3 is CASTDRGGQPQHF. Here the CDR3 DNA reads TGTGCCAGTACCGACAGGGGTGGACAGCCCCAGCATTTT.

The chain employs TRBV7-9 and TRBJ1-5; D gene uncertain. Germline V gives CDR1 SEHNR, CDR2 FQNEAQ (reference sequence). CDR3 size: 16 residues. Trimming removed 1 base from V and 0 bases from J, with 10 bases in between. CDR3 protein: CASSLGTGDSNQPQHF. CDR3 DNA sequence: TGTGCCAGCAGCTTAGGGACGGGTGATAGCAATCAGCCCCAGCATTTT. The variable domain in full, completed from reference TRBV7-9 and TRBJ1-5, reads DTGVSQNPRHKITKRGQNVTFRCDPISEHNRLYWYRQTLGQGPEFLTYFQNEAQLEKSRLLSDRFSAERPKGSFSTLEIQRTEQGDSAMYLCASSLGTGDSNQPQHFGDGTRLSIL.

The rearrangement uses TRBV9 and TRBJ1-5; D call uncertain. V shed 0 bases and J shed 3 bases, with 10 bases lying between them. The CDR3 totals 15 residues. Per the germline V gene, CDR1 is SGDLS and CDR2 is YYNGEE. The CDR3 DNA reads as TGTGCCAGCAGCGTAGGAGGGTACTACAATCAGCCCCAGCATTTT. It codes for CASSVGGYYNQPQHF.

The chain joins TRBV18 to TRBJ2-2, with 9 nucleotides matching TRBD1. Germline-derived CDR1 and CDR2 are KGHSH and LQKENI. The CDR3 has 15 amino acids. V was clipped by 2 bases and J by 7 bases; unmatched bases: 5. CDR3 region: CASSPAGTGIGELFF. DNA for the CDR3: TGTGCCAGCTCACCAGCCGGGACAGGGATCGGGGAGCTGTTTTTT.

This clone was observed a few times. This sequence joins TRBV18 and TRBJ1-2; D is unresolved. The V end lost 2 bases, the J end lost 0 bases, and 4 bases lay between the germline ends. The CDR3 consists of 13 residues. Germline-derived CDR1 and CDR2 are KGHSH and LQKENI. CDR3 nucleotides: TGTGCCAGCTCACCAAACGCTAACTATGGCTACACCTTC. Amino acids: CASSPNANYGYTF.

This chain links TRBV5-1 with TRBJ2-5; D gene unclear. The ends were cut back, 0 bases at V and 3 bases at J, with 6 bases in the middle. Germline V gene sequence: CDR1 SGHRS, CDR2 YFSETQ. The CDR3 is 13 amino acids. The CDR3 DNA sequence: TGCGCCAGCAGCTTGGTTGGGGAAGAGACCCAGTACTTC. It yields the protein CASSLVGEETQYF.

The chain couples TRBV29-1 to TRBJ1-1; TRBD1 matches at 9 bases. V dropped 7 bases and J dropped 3; count of bases not matched to a gene: 6. This CDR3 has 13 residues. Germline assignment: CDR1 SQVTM and CDR2 ANQGSEA. This CDR3 reads CSAEQGADTEAFF. The CDR3 nucleotides read TGCAGCGCCGAACAGGGGGCTGACACTGAAGCTTTCTTT.

The V gene is TRBV6-5, the J gene TRBJ1-2, with no clear D. Germline CDR1 is MNHEY and CDR2 is SVGAGI. V lost 4 bases to trimming and J lost 10 bases, with 22 bases between them. The CDR3 covers 15 residues. CDR3 DNA: TGTGCCAGCAGTTTAGATATTTCCCGGCCAGAAACCTACACCTTC. Residues: CASSLDISRPETYTF.

The chain employs TRBV7-9 and TRBJ2-3, with D tentatively TRBD1 (5 bases). The germline V and J ends were trimmed by 3 bases and 4 bases, with 17 bases remaining between them. Germline CDR1 and CDR2: SEHNR and FQNEAQ (reference sequence). This CDR3 spans 16 amino acids. CDR3 sequence (DNA): TGTGCCAGCAGCTTGCAATTAGGGGAAGCCCCAGATACGCAGTATTTT. Translated: CASSLQLGEAPDTQYF.

This clone appeared once. This chain joins TRBV28 and TRBJ2-1; 11 nucleotides line up with TRBD2. V gave up 8 bases and J gave up 15 bases; unmatched junction bases: 9. The CDR3 covers 12 residues. Germline V CDR1 and CDR2: MDHEN, SYDVKM. In DNA, the CDR3 is TGTGCCAGCGCTTTAACTAGCGGGGGATTGTTCTTC. Amino acids: CASALTSGGLFF.

V usage is TRBV3-1 (or the pseudogene TRBV3-2) and J usage is TRBJ2-6; D might be TRBD1 or TRBD2, each matching 5 bases. The length of the CDR3 is 17 residues. V was shortened by 2 bases and J by 2 bases, with 13 bases between the two germline ends. Germline loops: CDR1 LGHDT, CDR2 YNNKEL (reference sequence). The CDR3 DNA reads TGTGCCAGCAGCCAAATTTCAGTGGGGGCTGGGGCCAACGTCCTGACTTTC. This gives the protein CASSQISVGAGANVLTF.

This rearrangement joins TRBV6-5 to TRBJ1-5; 7 positions match TRBD1. Germline V gives CDR1 MNHEY, CDR2 SVGAGI. The CDR3 totals 14 residues. V lost 5 bases and J lost 4; bases outside the gene matches: 5. In nucleotides, the CDR3 is TGTGCCAGCAGTCTCACAGGGGATAATCAGCCCCAGCATTTT. This gives the protein CASSLTGDNQPQHF.

The chain couples TRBV6-6 to TRBJ1-1; D ambiguous. The germline V gene has CDR1 MNHNY and CDR2 SVGAGI (reference sequence). This CDR3 is 13 amino acids long. The V gene lost 6 bases and the J gene lost 1 base, with 9 bases spanning the gap. The CDR3 sequence is CASRPQQNTEAFF. For the CDR3, the DNA is TGTGCCAGCAGGCCCCAGCAGAACACTGAAGCTTTCTTT.

This rearrangement joins TRBV6-6 to TRBJ1-1; the D gene is possibly TRBD1 (5 bases). The germline gives CDR1 MNHNY, CDR2 SVGAGI (reference sequence). CDR3 length: 14 residues. V lost 7 bases and J 2 bases, leaving 14 bases between the germline ends. CDR3 DNA sequence: TGTGCCAGCACCTCTGGGGGGACTAACACTGAAGCTTTCTTT. Protein sequence: CASTSGGTNTEAFF.

V gene TRBV7-9 combines with J gene TRBJ1-2; a possible D gene is TRBD1 (5 bases). Germline V gives CDR1 SEHNR, CDR2 FQNEAQ (reference sequence). Trimming shortened V by 7 bases and J by 1 base, and 22 bases separated the two germline ends. This CDR3 region has 17 residues. The CDR3 DNA sequence: TGTGCCAGCACCGAATATCACCGAGGGACCTTTAACTATGGCTACACCTTC. Translation gives CASTEYHRGTFNYGYTF. Together with reference TRBV7-9 and TRBJ1-2, the CDR3 gives the full variable domain: DTGVSQNPRHKITKRGQNVTFRCDPISEHNRLYWYRQTLGQGPEFLTYFQNEAQLEKSRLLSDRFSAERPKGSFSTLEIQRTEQGDSAMYLCASTEYHRGTFNYGYTFGSGTRLTVV.